The clone carrying this TCR beta chain has only a few counts. Its antigen is still unknown. After removal of 0 bases from V and 0 bases from J, the junction contained 9 bases not matched to a gene. The CDR3 loop spans 19 amino acids. Germline values: CDR1 SGHTA, CDR2 FQGTGA. These data originate in a study of post-analysis software for immune sequencing data. Sequencing libraries made from TCR beta cDNA carried unique molecular identifiers. In TCRdb, the PCR reads were re-called with MiXCR into one record per CDR3 protein. The sample has about 560,000 distinct CDR3 sequences; around 40% are singletons. Findings and limits, study-wide: Patients showed TRBV5-6, TRBV5-1 and TRBV20-1 among roughly 5 TRBV segments more frequent than in controls.

Sequenced material: blood. This TCR came from a girl aged 10 to 17 with multiple sclerosis. The chain employs TRBV7-3 and TRBJ2-1; 9 bases map to TRBD1. The DNA of the CDR3 is TGTGCCAGCAGCTTAACCCCTAGGACAGGGGTAGACTCCTACAATGAGCAGTTCTTC. Amino acid sequence: CASSLTPRTGVDSYNEQFF.